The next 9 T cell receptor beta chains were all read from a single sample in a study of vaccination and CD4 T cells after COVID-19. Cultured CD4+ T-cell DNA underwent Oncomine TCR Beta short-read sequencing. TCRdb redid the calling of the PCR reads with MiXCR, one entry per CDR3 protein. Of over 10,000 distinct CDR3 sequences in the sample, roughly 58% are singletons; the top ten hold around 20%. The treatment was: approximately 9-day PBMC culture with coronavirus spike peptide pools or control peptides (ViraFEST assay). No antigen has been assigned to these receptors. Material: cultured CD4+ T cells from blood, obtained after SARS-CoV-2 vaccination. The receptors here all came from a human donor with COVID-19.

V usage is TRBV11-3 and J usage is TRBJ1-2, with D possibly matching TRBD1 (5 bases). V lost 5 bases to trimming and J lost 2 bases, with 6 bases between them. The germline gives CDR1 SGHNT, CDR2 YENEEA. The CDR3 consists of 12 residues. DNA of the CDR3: TGTGCCAGCAGCCGGGACAACTATGGCTACACCTTC. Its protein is CASSRDNYGYTF.

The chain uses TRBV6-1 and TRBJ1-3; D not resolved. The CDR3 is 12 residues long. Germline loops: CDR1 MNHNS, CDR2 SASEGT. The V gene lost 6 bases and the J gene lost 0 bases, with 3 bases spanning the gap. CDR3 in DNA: TGTGCCAGCAGCGCCTCTGGAAACACCATATATTTT. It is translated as CASSASGNTIYF.

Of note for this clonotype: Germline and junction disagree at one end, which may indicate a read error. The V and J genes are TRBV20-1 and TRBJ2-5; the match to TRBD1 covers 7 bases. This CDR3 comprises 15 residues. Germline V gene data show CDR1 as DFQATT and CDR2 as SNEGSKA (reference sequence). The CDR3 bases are TGCAGTACTAGGCGCTCGTTGGGGACAGCGGAGACCCAGTACTTC. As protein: CSTRRSLGTAETQYF.

CDR3 in amino acids: CSANSPSNTGELFF. The CDR3 nucleotides read TGCAGTGCTAACAGTCCTTCGAACACCGGGGAGCTGTTTTTT. This chain uses TRBV20-1 with TRBJ2-2; no clear D. The ends were cut back, 4 bases at V and 0 bases at J, with 9 bases in the middle. Germline CDR1 reads DFQATT; CDR2 reads SNEGSKA (reference sequence). CDR3 length: 14 amino acids.

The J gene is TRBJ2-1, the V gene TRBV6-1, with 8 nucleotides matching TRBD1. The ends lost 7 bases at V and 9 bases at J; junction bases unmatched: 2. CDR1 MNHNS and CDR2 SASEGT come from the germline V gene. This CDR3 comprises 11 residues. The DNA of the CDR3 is TGTGCCAGCATGACAGGGGCTGAGCAGTTCTTC. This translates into CASMTGAEQFF.

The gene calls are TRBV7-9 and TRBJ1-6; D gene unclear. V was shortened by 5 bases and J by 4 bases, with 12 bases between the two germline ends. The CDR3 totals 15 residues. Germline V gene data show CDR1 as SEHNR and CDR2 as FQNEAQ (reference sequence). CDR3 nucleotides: TGTGCCAGCAGCCAGGCGGGGATGTATAATTCACCCCTCCACTTT. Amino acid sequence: CASSQAGMYNSPLHF.

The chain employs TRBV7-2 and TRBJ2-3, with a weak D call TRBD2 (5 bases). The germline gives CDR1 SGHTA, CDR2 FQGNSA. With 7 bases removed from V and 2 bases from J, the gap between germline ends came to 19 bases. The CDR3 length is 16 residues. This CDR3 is CASTRGSSRITDTQYF. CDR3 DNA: TGTGCCAGCACTCGCGGGTCTAGCAGGATCACAGATACGCAGTATTTT.

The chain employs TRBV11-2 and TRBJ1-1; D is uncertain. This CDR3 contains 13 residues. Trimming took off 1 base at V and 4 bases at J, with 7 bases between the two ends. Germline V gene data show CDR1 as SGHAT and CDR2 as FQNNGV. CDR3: CASSLAEGTEAFF. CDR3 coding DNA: TGTGCCAGCAGCTTAGCGGAGGGCACTGAAGCTTTCTTT.

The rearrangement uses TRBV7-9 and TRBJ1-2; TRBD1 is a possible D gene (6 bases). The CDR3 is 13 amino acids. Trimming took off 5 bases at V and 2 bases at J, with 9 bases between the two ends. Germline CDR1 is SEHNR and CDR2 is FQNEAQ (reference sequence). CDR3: CASSRDTNYGYTF. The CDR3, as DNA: TGTGCCAGCAGCCGGGACACCAACTATGGCTACACCTTC.